The T cell receptor beta chain under discussion was sequenced for a study of blood T cells in healthy people across ages. The use of a sample-barcoded 5' primer and a J-beta primer mix characterized a second PCR of about 7 to 12 cycles. In TCRdb, the 5' RACE reads were re-called with MiXCR into one record per CDR3 protein. The data contain 1.5 million or so distinct CDR3 sequences, around 42% of them singletons. The CDR3 runs to 13 residues. Germline V CDR1 and CDR2: ENHRY, SYGVKD. Trimming cost V 0 bases and J 7 bases, with 7 bases left between them. The specimen was blood. This clonotype was sampled from a woman under 30 in good health. The V call is TRBV10-3, the J call TRBJ2-1; D is unresolved. The CDR3: CAISESASNEQFF. The DNA of the CDR3 is TGTGCCATCAGTGAGTCTGCCTCGAATGAGCAGTTCTTC.